Listed below are T cell receptor gamma chains from one sample, sequenced in a study of gammadelta T cells in human blood. TCRdb made new clone calls on the RT-PCR reads using CATT. The sample contains some 220 gamma-chain clones, under 6.5% of which appear only once. The sequencing sample was made of Vgamma9Vdelta2 gamma-delta T cells from adult blood. Receptors were obtained from a human donor. CDR3s include the opening cysteine and the closing phenylalanine or tryptophan. The listing skips clone size in some rows; elsewhere it reads once, few, many or a size class.

J gene: TRGJP; clone size: -; V gene: TRGV9; CDR3 DNA: TGTGCCTTGTGGGAGGTTAAAGGGAGAGAGTTGGGCAAAAAAATCAAGGTATTT; CDR3 protein: CALWEVKGRELGKKIKVF
J gene: TRGJP; clone size: large; V gene: TRGV9; CDR3 DNA: TGTGCCTTGTGGGAGGCGACAAAGGAGTTGGGCAAAAAAATCAAGGTATTT; CDR3 protein: CALWEATKELGKKIKVF
J gene: TRGJP; clone size: few; V gene: TRGV9; CDR3 DNA: TGTGCCTTGTGGGAGGTGCACGTAGAGTTGGGCAAAAAAATCAAGGTATTT; CDR3 protein: CALWEVHVELGKKIKVF
J gene: TRGJP; clone size: -; V gene: TRGV9; CDR3 DNA: TGTGCCTTGTGGGAGTTCGAGTTGGGCAAAAAAATCAAGGTATTT; CDR3 protein: CALWEFELGKKIKVF
J gene: TRGJP; clone size: few; V gene: TRGV9; CDR3 DNA: TGTGCCTTGTGGGAGGTGCGTCAGGAGTTGGGCAAAAAAATCAAGGTATTT; CDR3 protein: CALWEVRQELGKKIKVF
J gene: TRGJP; clone size: -; V gene: TRGV9; CDR3 DNA: TGTGCCTTGTGGGAGGCCCCTAATCTACCCTGGGGAGAGTTGGGCAAAAAAATCAAGGTATTT; CDR3 protein: CALWEAPNLPWGELGKKIKVF
J gene: TRGJP; clone size: large; V gene: TRGV9; CDR3 DNA: TGTGCCTTGTGGGAGGCGAAAGAGTTGGGCAAAAAAATCAAGGTATTT; CDR3 protein: CALWEAKELGKKIKVF
J gene: TRGJP; clone size: few; V gene: TRGV9; CDR3 DNA: TGTGCCTTGTGGGAGCCCCGGGGGTTGGGCAAAAAAATCAAGGTATTT; CDR3 protein: CALWEPRGLGKKIKVF
J gene: TRGJP; clone size: few; V gene: TRGV9; CDR3 DNA: TGTGCCTTGTGGGCTTGGGAGTTGGGCAAAAAAATCAAGGTATTT; CDR3 protein: CALWAWELGKKIKVF
J gene: TRGJP; clone size: few; V gene: TRGV9; CDR3 DNA: TGTGCCTTGTGGGAGGCCCCCAACGTAGGGTTGGGCAAAAAAATCAAGGTATTT; CDR3 protein: CALWEAPNVGLGKKIKVF
J gene: TRGJP; clone size: large; V gene: TRGV9; CDR3 DNA: TGTGCCTTGTGGGAGACCGAGTTGGGCAAAAAAATCAAGGTATTT; CDR3 protein: CALWETELGKKIKVF
J gene: TRGJ1/TRGJ2; clone size: large; V gene: TRGV10; CDR3 DNA: TGTGCTGCGTGGGATCGGAATTATTATAAGAAACTCTTT; CDR3 protein: CAAWDRNYYKKLF
J gene: TRGJP; clone size: large; V gene: TRGV9; CDR3 DNA: TGTGCCTTGTGGGAACGCATCAACCAGTTTCGCAAAAAAATCAAGGTATTT; CDR3 protein: CALWERINQFRKKIKVF
J gene: TRGJP; clone size: large; V gene: TRGV9; CDR3 DNA: TGTGCCTTGTGGGAGACACAAGAGTTGGGCAAAAAAATCAAGGTATTT; CDR3 protein: CALWETQELGKKIKVF
J gene: TRGJP; clone size: few; V gene: TRGV9; CDR3 DNA: TGTGCCTTGTGGGAGCCCGCAGCACGAGAGTTGGGCAAAAAAATCAAGGTATTT; CDR3 protein: CALWEPAARELGKKIKVF
J gene: TRGJP; clone size: hyperexpanded; V gene: TRGV9; CDR3 DNA: TGTGCCTTGTGGGAGGATCAAGAGTTGGGCAAAAAAATCAAGGTATTT; CDR3 protein: CALWEDQELGKKIKVF
J gene: TRGJP; clone size: -; V gene: TRGV9; CDR3 DNA: TGTGCCTTGTGGGAGGTAAGGGAGTTGGGCAAAAAAATCAAGGTATTT; CDR3 protein: CALWEVRELGKKIKVF
J gene: TRGJP; clone size: large; V gene: TRGV9; CDR3 DNA: TGTGCCTTGTGGGACTACGGCGGGGAGTTGGGCAAAAAAATCAAGGTATTT; CDR3 protein: CALWDYGGELGKKIKVF
J gene: TRGJ1/TRGJ2; clone size: hyperexpanded; V gene: TRGV9; CDR3 DNA: TGTGCCTTGTGGGAGGTGCAGAAGAAACTCTTT; CDR3 protein: CALWEVQKKLF
J gene: TRGJP; clone size: few; V gene: TRGV9; CDR3 DNA: TGTGCCTTGTGGGAACAGGCTGAGGGGCTCGAGTTGGGCAAAAAAATCAAGGTATTT; CDR3 protein: CALWEQAEGLELGKKIKVF
J gene: TRGJP; clone size: hyperexpanded; V gene: TRGV9; CDR3 DNA: TGTGCCTTGTGGGAGAAAGAGTTGGGCAAAAAAATCAAGGTATTT; CDR3 protein: CALWEKELGKKIKVF
J gene: TRGJP; clone size: -; V gene: TRGV9; CDR3 DNA: TGTGCCTTGTGGGAGGGTGTGTCAGAGTTGGGCAAAAAAATCAAGGTATTT; CDR3 protein: CALWEGVSELGKKIKVF
J gene: TRGJP; clone size: large; V gene: TRGV9; CDR3 DNA: TGTGCCTTGTGGGGGCAAGAGTTGGGCAAAAAAATCAAGGTATTT; CDR3 protein: CALWGQELGKKIKVF
J gene: TRGJP; clone size: hyperexpanded; V gene: TRGV9; CDR3 DNA: TGTGCCTTGTGGGAGAACTTGGTAACCGTACAAGAGTTGGGCAAAAAAATCAAGGTATTT; CDR3 protein: CALWENLVTVQELGKKIKVF
J gene: TRGJP; clone size: large; V gene: TRGV9; CDR3 DNA: TGTGCCTTGTGGGACGTACAAGAGTTGGGCAAAAAAATCAAGGTATTT; CDR3 protein: CALWDVQELGKKIKVF
J gene: TRGJP; clone size: few; V gene: TRGV9; CDR3 DNA: TGTGCCTTGTGGGACCCGGAGTTGGGCAAAAAAATCAAGGTATTT; CDR3 protein: CALWDPELGKKIKVF
J gene: TRGJP; clone size: large; V gene: TRGV9; CDR3 DNA: TGTGCCTTGTGGGAGGTGCCCTCCGAAAAGTTGGGCAAAAAAATCAAGGTATTT; CDR3 protein: CALWEVPSEKLGKKIKVF
J gene: TRGJP; clone size: large; V gene: TRGV9; CDR3 DNA: TGTGCCTTGTGGGAGGTGCGAGAGTTGGGCAAAAAAATCAAGGTATTT; CDR3 protein: CALWEVRELGKKIKVF
J gene: TRGJP; clone size: -; V gene: TRGV9; CDR3 DNA: TGTGCCTTGTGGGATGCCCAAGAGTTGGGCAAAAAAATCAAGGTATTT; CDR3 protein: CALWDAQELGKKIKVF
J gene: TRGJP1; clone size: few; V gene: TRGV10; CDR3 DNA: TGTGCTGCGTGGGAACGTTGGTTCAAGATATTT; CDR3 protein: CAAWERWFKIF
J gene: TRGJP; clone size: large; V gene: TRGV9; CDR3 DNA: TGTGCCTTGTGGGAGATACCTGCCCATCCCGAGTTGGGCAAAAAAATCAAGGTATTT; CDR3 protein: CALWEIPAHPELGKKIKVF
J gene: TRGJP; clone size: hyperexpanded; V gene: TRGV9; CDR3 DNA: TGTGCCTTGTGGGAGGAACAAGAGTTGGGCAAAAAAATCAAGGTATTT; CDR3 protein: CALWEEQELGKKIKVF